This record looks at one T cell receptor (beta chain) sequence and its context. The germline CDR1 and CDR2 sequences are SGHRS and YFSETQ. The CDR3 sequence is 18 residues long. The ends lost 0 bases at V and 6 bases at J; junction bases unmatched: 6. These data are taken from a study of T-cell reconstitution after alpha-beta-depleted transplantation in children. It was with unique molecular identifiers that the TCRbeta library was prepared. In TCRdb, the PCR reads were re-called with MiXCR into one record per CDR3 protein. The data hold under 300,000 distinct CDR3 sequences, with around 9.7% observed a single time.

The receptor comes from a human donor who donated a stem cell graft to a child with SCID. This specimen was PBMCs from the stem cell graft donor, taken from the stem cell graft. J is TRBJ2-1 and V is TRBV5-1; 16 nucleotides line up with TRBD2. CDR3 sequence: CASSLAGTSGGAFNEQFF. The CDR3 bases are TGCGCCAGCAGCTTGGCCGGGACTAGCGGGGGGGCCTTCAATGAGCAGTTCTTC. Full variable domain (rest looked up from reference TRBV5-1 and TRBJ2-1): KAGVTQTPRYLIKTRGQQVTLSCSPISGHRSVSWYQQTPGQGLQFLFEYFSETQRNKGNFPGRFSGRQFSNSRSEMNVSTLELGDSALYLCASSLAGTSGGAFNEQFFGPGTRLTVL.